The 25 T cell receptor beta chains given below trace back to one sample, sequenced in a study of OX40 agonist ivuxolimab in advanced cancers. Here immunoSEQ multiplex PCR was the method, and the copy in TCRdb shows in-frame clones only, minus some. Found here are about 98,000 clones, around 85% of them singletons; the top ten hold about 0.82%. Material: CD4+ or CD8+ T cells sorted from blood, obtained in a trial of the OX40 agonist ivuxolimab. All receptors derive from an adult with an advanced solid tumor such as melanoma, head and neck, liver or kidney cancer.

This clone appeared a single time. V gene TRBV4-1 combines with J gene TRBJ1-2; D uncertain. The CDR3 contains 14 residues. Trimming took 0 bases from V and 5 from J, leaving 10 bases between them. Germline lookup yields CDR1 MGHRA and CDR2 YSYEKL. The CDR3 loop reads CASSQETEVYGYTF. The CDR3 coding sequence is TGCGCCAGCAGCCAAGAAACGGAAGTGTATGGCTACACCTTC.

This CDR3 is CASSDSGLHEAFF. In nucleotides, the CDR3 is TGTGCCAGCAGTGACTCGGGACTGCATGAAGCTTTCTTT. The chain carries TRBV6-4 and TRBJ1-1; a possible D gene is TRBD1 (5 bases). CDR1 and CDR2 (germline): MRHNA, SNTAGT. Trimming left V 0 bases short and J 7 bases short, with 9 bases between. The CDR3 consists of 13 residues.

The chain has TRBV6-6 and TRBJ2-7; the D gene is possibly TRBD1 (6 bases). Trimming removed 4 bases at V and 8 bases at J, with 9 bases between. Germline CDR1 reads MNHNY; CDR2 reads SVGAGI (reference sequence). The CDR3 extends over 11 amino acids. This chain's CDR3 is CASSSTGKQYF. The CDR3 DNA sequence: TGTGCCAGCAGTTCTACAGGGAAGCAGTACTTC.

V and J are TRBV6-1 and TRBJ2-5; maybe TRBD2 (6 bases). The CDR3 extends over 14 amino acids. V dropped 0 bases and J dropped 4 bases, with 9 bases sitting between them. Germline V lookup: CDR1 MNHNS, CDR2 SASEGT. CDR3 amino acids: CASSEAGGRETQYF. The CDR3 DNA sequence: TGTGCCAGCAGTGAAGCGGGAGGACGAGAGACCCAGTACTTC.

The chain carries TRBV6-6 and TRBJ1-2, with 8 bases aligning to TRBD1. V trimming: 4 bases; J trimming: 3 bases; junction bases outside the gene matches: 7. CDR3 size: 15 residues. Germline loops: CDR1 MNHNY, CDR2 SVGAGI (reference sequence). The CDR3 protein is CASSSTTGDYYGYTF. The CDR3 DNA follows: TGTGCCAGCAGTTCTACGACAGGGGACTACTATGGCTACACCTTC.

The V gene is TRBV9, the J gene TRBJ2-5; 9 bases map to TRBD2. This CDR3 has 15 residues. Trimming at V came to 2 bases and at J to 1 base, leaving 3 bases not matched to a gene. CDR1 is SGDLS and CDR2 is YYNGEE in the germline V gene. DNA for the CDR3: TGTGCCAGCAGCGTGACTAGCGGTTTCCAAGAGACCCAGTACTTC. Amino acids: CASSVTSGFQETQYF. Full variable domain (remainder filled in from reference TRBV9 and TRBJ2-5): DSGVTQTPKHLITATGQRVTLRCSPRSGDLSVYWYQQSLDQGLQFLIQYYNGEERAKGNILERFSAQQFPDLHSELNLSSLELGDSALYFCASSVTSGFQETQYFGPGTRLLVL.

The chain has TRBV4-1 and TRBJ1-6; D might be TRBD1 (5 bases). V was pared by 1 base and J by 8 bases, with 12 bases between. The CDR3 is 15 residues long. Germline CDR1 MGHRA, CDR2 YSYEKL. The CDR3 coding sequence is TGCGCCAGCAGCCAAGGGAGTGGGGGGTATTCACCCCTCCACTTT. Its protein product is CASSQGSGGYSPLHF.

The chain carries TRBV28 and TRBJ1-2; D uncertain. Looked up from germline, CDR1 is MDHEN and CDR2 is SYDVKM. This CDR3 has 14 residues. The ends were cut back, 4 bases at V and 5 bases at J, with 14 bases in the middle. CDR3 protein: CASSSPALKYGYTF. The CDR3 nucleotides read TGTGCCAGCAGTTCCCCCGCCCTTAAATATGGCTACACCTTC.

The J gene is TRBJ2-2, the V gene TRBV9; a weak D match, TRBD1 (6 bases). The CDR3 totals 13 residues. Germline CDR1 reads SGDLS; CDR2 reads YYNGEE. Trimming removed 3 bases from V and 7 bases from J, with 10 bases in between. The chain's CDR3 is CASSGTGIGELFF. In DNA, the CDR3 is TGTGCCAGCAGCGGAACAGGGATCGGGGAGCTGTTTTTT.

The CDR3 region has the DNA TGTGCCAGCTTTCCGACAGGGGGGAACACTGAAGCTTTCTTT. As protein: CASFPTGGNTEAFF. The rearrangement uses TRBV2 and TRBJ1-1; 9 bases fit TRBD1. Germline V gene data show CDR1 as SNHLY and CDR2 as FYNNEI. V was pared by 8 bases and J by 1 base, with 5 bases of the junction left unmatched. The CDR3 runs 14 residues. The entire variable domain, with the rest obtained from reference TRBV2 and TRBJ1-1, is as follows: EPEVTQTPSHQVTQMGQEVILRCVPISNHLYFYWYRQILGQKVEFLVSFYNNEISEKSEIFDDQFSVERPDGSNFTLKIRSTKLEDSAMYFCASFPTGGNTEAFFGQGTRLTVV.

This chain connects TRBV7-9 to TRBJ2-3; D unresolved. Germline V gene data show CDR1 as SEHNR and CDR2 as FQNEAQ (reference sequence). This CDR3 has 12 residues. Trimming stripped 5 bases from V and 6 bases from J, with 9 bases between. For the CDR3, the DNA is TGTGCCAGCAGCCCCACGGCGGATACGCAGTATTTT. Translated: CASSPTADTQYF.

The V call is TRBV29-1, the J call TRBJ2-2, with 7 bases matching TRBD1. The trim removed 7 bases at V and 0 bases at J, leaving 5 bases unmatched. Germline CDR1 and CDR2: SQVTM and ANQGSEA. The CDR3 totals 14 residues. CDR3 residues: CSARQGSNTGELFF. CDR3 bases: TGCAGCGCCCGACAGGGATCGAACACCGGGGAGCTGTTTTTT.

The rearrangement uses TRBV28 and TRBJ2-5, with TRBD2 identical over 9 bases. V dropped 7 bases and J dropped 5; count of bases not matched to a gene: 8. Germline V gene data show CDR1 as MDHEN and CDR2 as SYDVKM. There are 14 residues in the CDR3. The CDR3 DNA follows: TGTGCCAGCAACTCAGCGGGAGGCTCGGAGACCCAGTACTTC. This gives the protein CASNSAGGSETQYF.

The chain couples TRBV19 to TRBJ1-4, with D possibly being TRBD1 (5 bases). Trimming took 4 bases from V and 6 from J, leaving 15 bases between them. The CDR3 extends over 15 amino acids. The germline V gene has CDR1 LNHDA and CDR2 SQIVND (reference sequence). CDR3 nucleotides: TGTGCCAGTAGTACCCAGGAGGCAGGGTATGAAAAACTGTTTTTT. This encodes CASSTQEAGYEKLFF. Combining the CDR3 with reference TRBV19 and TRBJ1-4 gives the whole variable domain DGGITQSPKYLFRKEGQNVTLSCEQNLNHDAMYWYRQDPGQGLRLIYYSQIVNDFQKGDIAEGYSVSREKKESFPLTVTSAQKNPTAFYLCASSTQEAGYEKLFFGSGTQLSVL.

In this sample, this clone turned up once. V usage is TRBV10-3 and J usage is TRBJ1-5, with D possibly being TRBD1 (5 bases). The V and J ends lost 8 bases and 7 bases respectively, with 15 bases between them. Germline-derived CDR1 and CDR2 are ENHRY and SYGVKD. The CDR3 has 13 amino acids. Here the CDR3 DNA reads TGTGCCATCGGGAAAGGGGAAGAACAGCCCCAGCATTTT. Protein product: CAIGKGEEQPQHF.

This sequence joins TRBV19 and TRBJ2-7, with TRBD1 matching 8 bases. Germline lookup yields CDR1 LNHDA and CDR2 SQIVND (reference sequence). The CDR3 sequence is 14 residues long. V was clipped by 2 bases and J by 5 bases; unmatched bases: 5. The CDR3 coding sequence is TGTGCCAGTAGTATACAGGACAGGGTCCACGAGCAGTACTTC. Protein sequence: CASSIQDRVHEQYF.

J is TRBJ2-5 and V is TRBV27; 15 bases line up with TRBD2. J lost 2 bases, V lost 2 bases, and 6 bases had no gene match. Germline V gene data show CDR1 as MNHEY and CDR2 as SMNVEV (reference sequence). The CDR3 has 18 amino acids. The CDR3: CASSLRGLAGGGQETQYF. The CDR3 DNA reads as TGTGCCAGCAGTTTAAGGGGACTAGCGGGAGGAGGGCAAGAGACCCAGTACTTC.

This clone was seen once. The rearrangement joins TRBV6-5 to TRBJ2-7; perhaps TRBD1 as D (6 bases). Germline CDR1 and CDR2: MNHEY and SVGAGI. This CDR3 comprises 11 residues. With 8 bases removed from V and 2 bases from J, the gap between germline ends came to 7 bases. DNA of the CDR3: TGTGCCAGCGCAGGGGCCTACGAGCAGTACTTC. Its translation: CASAGAYEQYF.

The chain uses TRBV5-4 and TRBJ2-7; 8 nucleotides agree with TRBD1. The V segment lost 2 bases and the J segment 5 bases; nucleotides outside the gene matches: 6. Germline CDR1 reads SGHNT; CDR2 reads YYREEE (reference sequence). The CDR3 covers 14 residues. CDR3 loop: CASSFQGADDEQYV. CDR3 nucleotide sequence: TGTGCCAGCAGCTTCCAGGGGGCAGACGACGAGCAGTACGTC.

The rearrangement uses TRBV18 and TRBJ2-2; D is uncertain. V was shortened by 0 bases and J by 6 bases, with 14 bases between the two germline ends. Germline V gene lookup returns CDR1 KGHSH and CDR2 LQKENI. The CDR3 extends over 16 amino acids. CDR3 amino acids: CASSPPGPIRAGELFF. CDR3 coding DNA: TGTGCCAGCTCACCACCTGGACCGATAAGGGCCGGGGAGCTGTTTTTT.

The J gene is TRBJ1-3, the V gene TRBV25-1; D unclear. This CDR3 is 13 amino acids long. V lost 4 bases to trimming and J lost 2 bases, with 6 bases between them. Germline V gives CDR1 MGHDK, CDR2 SYGVNS. CDR3 loop: CASSGRAGNTIYF. The CDR3 nucleotides read TGTGCCAGCAGTGGACGCGCTGGAAACACCATATATTTT.

This chain connects TRBV28 to TRBJ1-4; D uncertain. Trimming took 6 bases from V and 2 from J, leaving 4 bases between them. This CDR3 is built from 12 residues. Germline assignment: CDR1 MDHEN and CDR2 SYDVKM. CDR3 in DNA: TGTGCCAGCAGGGGGACTAATGAAAAACTGTTTTTT. The encoded protein is CASRGTNEKLFF.

This chain's CDR3 is CASSRIGLAGESSRVETQYF. The CDR3 DNA follows: TGTGCCAGCAGCCGTATCGGGCTAGCGGGAGAGTCAAGTCGCGTAGAGACCCAGTACTTC. V and J are TRBV27 and TRBJ2-5; 10 bases line up with TRBD2. CDR1 is MNHEY and CDR2 is SMNVEV in the germline V gene (reference sequence). The CDR3 is made up of 20 amino acids. The junction had 23 bases not matched to a gene; V was cut back by 6 bases and J by 4 bases.

The chain uses TRBV19 and TRBJ2-2; TRBD2 matches at 13 bases. Trimming removed 3 bases from V and 4 bases from J; junction bases left unmatched: 8. Per germline, CDR1 LNHDA and CDR2 SQIVND (reference sequence). The CDR3 spans 18 residues. The CDR3 loop is CASSIIGLAGVGTGELFF. The CDR3 bases are TGTGCCAGTAGTATTATTGGACTAGCGGGAGTAGGCACCGGGGAGCTGTTTTTT. Full variable domain (remainder filled in from reference TRBV19 and TRBJ2-2): DGGITQSPKYLFRKEGQNVTLSCEQNLNHDAMYWYRQDPGQGLRLIYYSQIVNDFQKGDIAEGYSVSREKKESFPLTVTSAQKNPTAFYLCASSIIGLAGVGTGELFFGEGSRLTVL.

For the CDR3, the DNA is TGTGCCAGCAGCTTTAGCGGGAGTATGACCGGGGAGCTGTTTTTT. It translates to CASSFSGSMTGELFF. The chain combines TRBV5-4 with TRBJ2-2; 9 bases align to TRBD2. J gave up 5 bases and V 2 bases, and 4 bases lay outside the gene matches. Germline V gives CDR1 SGHNT, CDR2 YYREEE (reference sequence). CDR3 length: 15 residues. Filled out from reference TRBV5-4 and TRBJ2-2, the complete variable domain reads ETGVTQSPTHLIKTRGQQVTLRCSSQSGHNTVSWYQQALGQGPQFIFQYYREEENGRGNFPPRFSGLQFPNYSSELNVNALELDDSALYLCASSFSGSMTGELFFGEGSRLTVL.